Following are 29 T cell receptor beta chains from one sample sequenced in a study of OX40 agonist ivuxolimab in advanced cancers. The protocol was immunoSEQ multiplex PCR, while the TCRdb copy is restricted to in-frame clones and leaves out a portion. The sample includes about 28,000 clones, 85% to 90% of them seen just once. The specimen was CD4+ or CD8+ T cells sorted from blood, collected in a trial of the OX40 agonist ivuxolimab. The source is an adult with an advanced solid tumor such as melanoma, head and neck, liver or kidney cancer.

The chain recombines TRBV19 with TRBJ1-5, with D unclear. In germline, CDR1 is LNHDA, CDR2 SQIVND (reference sequence). The CDR3 totals 16 residues. Between the trimmed V and J ends, which lost 4 bases and 0 bases, there was a span of 13 bases. CDR3 DNA: TGTGCCAGTAGTACCTCGTTGGGATATAGCAATCAGCCCCAGCATTTT. Residues: CASSTSLGYSNQPQHF.

This clone was seen just once. The chain combines TRBV5-6 with TRBJ1-1, with TRBD1 identical over 12 bases. Losses at the gene ends were 4 bases for V and 4 bases for J; bases not matched to a gene: 14. Germline V lookup: CDR1 SGHDT, CDR2 YYEEEE. This CDR3 spans 18 amino acids. Written as DNA, the CDR3 is TGTGCCAGCAGCGACACTCGAGGGACAGGGGGCGAAGGCACTGAAGCTTTCTTT. This encodes CASSDTRGTGGEGTEAFF.

The chain is built from TRBV6-1 and TRBJ1-1; a possible D gene is TRBD1 (6 bases). V lost 6 bases and J lost 3, with 8 bases in between. There are 12 residues in the CDR3. The germline gives CDR1 MNHNS, CDR2 SASEGT. The CDR3 region is CASRYRDTEAFF. The CDR3 nucleotides read TGTGCCAGCAGGTACAGGGACACTGAAGCTTTCTTT.

This CDR3 reads CASSIWGARELFF. The CDR3 coding sequence is TGTGCCAGTAGTATTTGGGGGGCACGGGAGCTGTTTTTT. This chain links TRBV19 with TRBJ2-2; D is possibly TRBD1 or TRBD2 (6 bases each). V lost 3 bases, J lost 9 bases, and 11 bases lay in between. CDR1 and CDR2 (germline): LNHDA, SQIVND (reference sequence). The CDR3 totals 13 residues.

The chain employs TRBV10-3 and TRBJ1-1; the D gene is possibly TRBD1 (5 bases). V was trimmed by 6 bases and J by 7 bases, leaving 18 bases between them. Germline CDR1 and CDR2: ENHRY and SYGVKD. The CDR3 consists of 14 residues. The CDR3 is CAISLTGHFDEAFF. The CDR3 nucleotides are TGTGCCATCAGCCTTACTGGACATTTCGATGAAGCTTTCTTT.

The J gene is TRBJ1-1, the V gene TRBV30; tentatively, D is TRBD1 (5 bases). This CDR3 region has 13 residues. Germline V CDR1 and CDR2: GTSNPN, SVGIG (reference sequence). Trimming stripped 4 bases from V and 3 bases from J, with 12 bases between. The CDR3 region has the DNA TGTGCCTGGAAGTACCAGGGCGACACTGAAGCTTTCTTT. This gives the protein CAWKYQGDTEAFF.

This clone was observed once. V usage is TRBV6-6 and J usage is TRBJ2-1, with D perhaps being TRBD1 or TRBD2 (6 bases each). This CDR3 has 11 amino acids. CDR1 is MNHNY and CDR2 is SVGAGI in the germline V gene (reference sequence). Trimming cost V 11 bases and J 8 bases, with 13 bases left between them. CDR3 coding DNA: TGTGCCTCGGGGGCAGCCTATGAGCAGTTCTTC. Translation: CASGAAYEQFF.

This rearrangement joins TRBV19 to TRBJ2-3; the D is unclear. The germline V gene has CDR1 LNHDA and CDR2 SQIVND (reference sequence). The CDR3 spans 15 residues. Trimming cost V 5 bases and J 1 base, with 13 bases left between them. The CDR3 sequence is CASSSQAYGTDTQYF. The CDR3 DNA follows: TGTGCCAGTAGTTCACAAGCCTACGGCACAGATACGCAGTATTTT.

The chain carries TRBV4-2 and TRBJ2-1; no clear D. Between the trimmed V and J ends, which lost 0 bases and 11 bases, there was a span of 17 bases. Germline V gene lookup returns CDR1 LGHNA and CDR2 YNFKEQ. CDR3 length equals 15 residues. CDR3 nucleotide sequence: TGTGCCAGCAGCCAAGATACCGGCGGCCCTCCGCAGCAGTTCTTC. This gives the protein CASSQDTGGPPQQFF.

The CDR3 nucleotides read TGCGCCAGCAGCCAAGATGAAACAGGGGTGGGAGAGCAGTACTTC. As protein: CASSQDETGVGEQYF. J is TRBJ2-7 and V is TRBV4-1, with 7 bases identical to TRBD1. After removal of 0 bases from V and 7 bases from J, the junction contained 9 bases not matched to a gene. CDR1 and CDR2 (germline): MGHRA, YSYEKL. CDR3 length equals 15 residues.

This clone was observed a few times. The chain links TRBV27 to TRBJ1-5; D unclear. This CDR3 has 13 residues. V lost 0 bases and J 5 bases, leaving 5 bases between the germline ends. Germline V gene sequence: CDR1 MNHEY, CDR2 SMNVEV (reference sequence). The CDR3 DNA sequence: TGTGCCAGCAGTTTATCAGGGCATCAGCCCCAGCATTTT. It specifies CASSLSGHQPQHF.

CDR3 amino acids: CSVVGRSNTGELFF. The CDR3 DNA sequence: TGCAGCGTTGTTGGCAGGTCGAACACCGGGGAGCTGTTTTTT. The V and J genes are TRBV29-1 and TRBJ2-2; D ambiguous. This CDR3 region has 14 residues. V shed 4 bases and J shed 0 bases, with 9 bases lying between them. In germline, CDR1 is SQVTM, CDR2 ANQGSEA.

This rearrangement joins TRBV18 to TRBJ2-7; D unclear. Germline V gene sequence: CDR1 KGHSH, CDR2 LQKENI. Between the trimmed V and J ends, which lost 2 bases and 0 bases, there was a span of 5 bases. This CDR3 is 13 amino acids long. The CDR3 protein is CASSPENSYEQYF. CDR3 nucleotides: TGTGCCAGCTCACCAGAGAACTCCTACGAGCAGTACTTC.

The V and J genes are TRBV4-1 and TRBJ1-1; 7 bases are shared with TRBD1. Losses at the gene ends were 3 bases for V and 0 bases for J; bases not matched to a gene: 10. CDR1 and CDR2 from the germline V gene are MGHRA and YSYEKL. This CDR3 region has 17 residues. The CDR3 protein is CASSQTTGTVLNTEAFF. The DNA for the CDR3 is TGCGCCAGCAGCCAGACTACCGGGACAGTATTGAACACTGAAGCTTTCTTT.

The J gene is TRBJ1-5, the V gene TRBV19; 8 bases agree with TRBD1. The germline CDR1 and CDR2 sequences are LNHDA and SQIVND (reference sequence). The CDR3 sequence is 15 residues long. Trimming removed 7 bases from V and 6 bases from J; junction bases left unmatched: 11. CDR3 nucleotide sequence: TGTGCCAGTACCCCCCAGGGGGCAGGGAGTCAGCCCCAGCATTTT. Translating it yields CASTPQGAGSQPQHF. The full variable domain, completed using reference TRBV19 and TRBJ1-5, is DGGITQSPKYLFRKEGQNVTLSCEQNLNHDAMYWYRQDPGQGLRLIYYSQIVNDFQKGDIAEGYSVSREKKESFPLTVTSAQKNPTAFYLCASTPQGAGSQPQHFGDGTRLSIL.

This clone was seen repeatedly, ten times or more. The V call is TRBV19, the J call TRBJ2-7, with 7 positions matching TRBD2. This CDR3 comprises 14 residues. V shed 7 bases and J 2 bases; nucleotides not matched to a gene: 8. Germline V gene sequence: CDR1 LNHDA, CDR2 SQIVND (reference sequence). DNA for the CDR3: TGTGCCAGTACCCTGACTAGCAGTGCCTACGAGCAGTACTTC. It yields the protein CASTLTSSAYEQYF.

CDR3 coding DNA: TGTGCCAGCTCACCACCCGCGAGGAATAGCAATCAGCCCCAGCATTTT. Translation gives CASSPPARNSNQPQHF. This chain links TRBV18 with TRBJ1-5; D gene ambiguous. The germline gives CDR1 KGHSH, CDR2 LQKENI. The CDR3 totals 16 residues. The ends were cut back, 0 bases at V and 0 bases at J, with 9 bases in the middle.

The chain has TRBV6-5 and TRBJ1-5; D is perhaps TRBD1 (6 bases). CDR3 length: 15 residues. Germline lookup yields CDR1 MNHEY and CDR2 SVGAGI. V was trimmed by 2 bases and J by 6 bases, leaving 14 bases between them. CDR3 loop: CASSYGRGFAQPQHF. CDR3 coding DNA: TGTGCCAGCAGTTACGGCAGGGGATTCGCTCAGCCCCAGCATTTT.

The V and J genes are TRBV28 and TRBJ2-3; D remains unclear. Per the germline V gene, CDR1 is MDHEN and CDR2 is SYDVKM. The CDR3 has 13 residues. Between the trimmed V and J ends, which lost 6 bases and 4 bases, there was a span of 11 bases. Here the CDR3 reads CASRDIMADTQYF. The CDR3 coding sequence is TGTGCCAGCAGGGATATTATGGCAGATACGCAGTATTTT. The full variable domain, rest sourced from reference TRBV28 and TRBJ2-3, is DVKVTQSSRYLVKRTGEKVFLECVQDMDHENMFWYRQDPGLGLRLIYFSYDVKMKEKGDIPEGYSVSREKKERFSLILESASTNQTSMYLCASRDIMADTQYFGPGTRLTVL.

The table lists this clone with a count of one. The DNA for the CDR3 is TGTGCCAGCAGTTCCCTCGGTAGGGACCCTGCCTACGAGCAGTACTTC. The encoded protein is CASSSLGRDPAYEQYF. This sequence joins TRBV27 and TRBJ2-7; D might be TRBD1 or TRBD2, each matching 5 bases. The CDR3 is made up of 16 amino acids. Trimming removed 4 bases from V and 2 bases from J, with 18 bases in between. Germline CDR1 and CDR2: MNHEY and SMNVEV (reference sequence).

CDR3 region: CASSHPPQGLNYGYTF. The CDR3 DNA sequence: TGTGCCAGCAGCCACCCCCCCCAGGGCCTCAACTATGGCTACACCTTC. The rearrangement links TRBV9 to TRBJ1-2; D might be TRBD1 (5 bases). Germline CDR1 reads SGDLS; CDR2 reads YYNGEE. V lost 4 bases and J 2 bases, leaving 18 bases between the germline ends. The CDR3 has 16 amino acids.

J is TRBJ1-6 and V is TRBV6-4; D uncertain. Trimming took off 0 bases at V and 4 bases at J, with 13 bases between the two ends. The CDR3 runs 17 residues. Germline V lookup: CDR1 MRHNA, CDR2 SNTAGT. The CDR3 nucleotides are TGTGCCAGCAGTGACTCGAGTCGTGCGAGTTATAATTCACCCCTCCACTTT. It codes for CASSDSSRASYNSPLHF.

In its sample, this clone was seen a few times. The genes are TRBV30 and TRBJ2-7; no clear D gene. The CDR3 covers 13 residues. Germline CDR1 reads GTSNPN; CDR2 reads SVGIG (reference sequence). V lost 0 bases and J 6 bases, leaving 12 bases between the germline ends. The CDR3 sequence: CAWSVMANGEQYF. CDR3 nucleotide sequence: TGTGCCTGGAGTGTAATGGCTAATGGCGAGCAGTACTTC.

CDR3 in amino acids: CASSHGPGARGYGYTF. CDR3 nucleotides: TGCGCCAGCAGCCATGGGCCAGGGGCCCGGGGCTATGGCTACACCTTC. The chain has TRBV4-1 and TRBJ1-2, with TRBD1 as a possible D gene (6 bases). Germline V gives CDR1 MGHRA, CDR2 YSYEKL. V dropped 3 bases and J dropped 4 bases, with 18 bases sitting between them. The CDR3 spans 16 residues.

The V call is TRBV7-5, the J call TRBJ2-7. TRBV7-5 constitutes a pseudogene. There are 14 residues in the CDR3. The CDR3 here is CASSPTGINYEQYF. Written as DNA, the CDR3 is TGTGCCAGCAGCCCTACGGGCATAAACTACGAGCAGTACTTC.

The chain couples TRBV19 to TRBJ1-1, with D hard to call. The CDR3 sequence is 12 residues long. Germline V lookup: CDR1 LNHDA, CDR2 SQIVND (reference sequence). The V gene lost 7 bases and the J gene lost 1 base, with 7 bases spanning the gap. The CDR3 region is CASKVGNTEAFF. In DNA, the CDR3 is TGTGCCAGTAAGGTGGGGAACACTGAAGCTTTCTTT.

The gene calls are TRBV5-5 and TRBJ1-2; D is unclear. This CDR3 is 12 amino acids long. Germline values: CDR1 SGHKS, CDR2 YYEKEE (reference sequence). Deletions cut 3 bases from V and 8 bases from J, with 11 bases between. The CDR3 nucleotides are TGTGCCAGCAGCTCTGACGGGCTGGGCTACACCTTC. Amino acids: CASSSDGLGYTF. Filled out from reference TRBV5-5 and TRBJ1-2, the complete variable domain reads DAGVTQSPTHLIKTRGQQVTLRCSPISGHKSVSWYQQVLGQGPQFIFQYYEKEERGRGNFPDRFSARQFPNYSSELNVNALLLGDSALYLCASSSDGLGYTFGSGTRLTVV.

This clone appeared once. The chain has TRBV27 and TRBJ2-1; D ambiguous. V lost 3 bases to trimming and J lost 3 bases, with 6 bases between them. This CDR3 contains 13 residues. The germline CDR1 and CDR2 sequences are MNHEY and SMNVEV (reference sequence). Here the CDR3 reads CASSLGIYNEQFF. Here the CDR3 DNA reads TGTGCCAGCAGTTTGGGCATCTACAATGAGCAGTTCTTC.

The chain recombines TRBV29-1 with TRBJ2-3, with a possible D match to TRBD2 (6 bases). Germline V lookup: CDR1 SQVTM, CDR2 ANQGSEA. The germline V and J ends were trimmed by 7 bases and 4 bases, with 21 bases remaining between them. This CDR3 comprises 15 residues. CDR3 region: CSATGLAGLSDTQYF. For the CDR3, the DNA is TGCAGCGCCACTGGCCTGGCGGGGCTGTCAGATACGCAGTATTTT.